A single sample gave rise to the 28 T cell receptor beta chains below, sequenced in a study of regulatory T cells in long-lasting Graves disease. As to time point: persistent/refractory GD, antithyroid drugs over 5 years with positive TRAb. With RNA extracted from PBMCs as input, the TCR library was made. Arm-PCR of CDR3 regions and iRepertoire HTBI primers were used to build TCR beta libraries. MiXCR, applied by TCRdb to the multiplex PCR reads, yields one record per CDR3 protein. The sample has under 500,000 distinct CDR3 sequences; less than 25% are singletons. Sequenced here: peripheral blood mononuclear cells (PBMCs), sampled when the disease was refractory, from a patient treated with antithyroid drugs. The receptors stem from a female donor with Graves disease.

This chain joins TRBV20-1 and TRBJ2-7, with a tentative D call TRBD2 (6 bases). The CDR3 runs 14 residues. The germline V gene has CDR1 DFQATT and CDR2 SNEGSKA (reference sequence). Trimming removed 1 base at V and 3 bases at J, with 13 bases between. The CDR3 sequence: CSARGGVRVYEQYF. The CDR3 nucleotides are TGCAGTGCTAGAGGGGGGGTACGGGTCTACGAGCAGTACTTC.

This clonotype was observed at least ten times. The chain recombines TRBV10-3 with TRBJ2-7, with D perhaps TRBD2 (5 bases). This CDR3 region has 12 residues. Looked up from germline, CDR1 is ENHRY and CDR2 is SYGVKD. Trimming removed 3 bases from V and 2 bases from J, with 5 bases in between. The CDR3 region has the DNA TGTGCCATCAGTGATAGCGCCTACGAGCAGTACTTC. Translating it yields CAISDSAYEQYF.

The chain carries TRBV29-1 and TRBJ1-2; 9 nucleotides line up with TRBD1. The CDR3 totals 13 residues. CDR1 is SQVTM, CDR2 ANQGSEA, per germline. Trimming removed 3 bases from V and 6 bases from J; junction bases left unmatched: 5. In DNA, the CDR3 is TGCAGCGTTGATCTCGGGACAGGGAATGGCTACACCTTC. This sequence encodes CSVDLGTGNGYTF.

This clonotype appeared a few times. This chain uses TRBV4-3 with TRBJ2-5; 9 bases map to TRBD2. The CDR3 has 17 residues. The V gene end was trimmed by 0 bases and the J gene end by 5 bases; junction bases not matched to a gene: 10. The germline CDR1 and CDR2 sequences are LGHNA and YSLEER. The CDR3 is CASSQEGGGRAGETQYF. Here the CDR3 DNA reads TGCGCCAGCAGCCAAGAGGGAGGCGGGAGGGCCGGTGAGACCCAGTACTTC.

The V and J genes are TRBV20-1 and TRBJ2-5; 10 nucleotides agree with TRBD2. V was clipped by 3 bases and J by 2 bases; unmatched bases: 3. Looked up from germline, CDR1 is DFQATT and CDR2 is SNEGSKA (reference sequence). The CDR3 sequence is 14 residues long. CDR3 region: CSASLAGAQETQYF. CDR3 DNA sequence: TGCAGTGCTAGTCTAGCGGGAGCTCAAGAGACCCAGTACTTC.

Only a few counts were recorded for this clonotype. The CDR3 region is CASSLGQGPGYTF. The CDR3 DNA reads TGTGCCAGCAGCTTAGGTCAGGGGCCTGGCTACACCTTC. The chain employs TRBV7-2 and TRBJ1-2, with a tentative D call TRBD1 (6 bases). In germline, CDR1 is SGHTA, CDR2 FQGNSA. With 1 base removed from V and 7 bases from J, the gap between germline ends came to 10 bases. This CDR3 comprises 13 residues.

This clonotype was detected only a few times. This chain links TRBV7-2 with TRBJ2-1; D gene unclear. V lost 5 bases and J 10 bases, leaving 15 bases between the germline ends. This CDR3 is built from 13 residues. Looked up from germline, CDR1 is SGHTA and CDR2 is FQGNSA. The CDR3 loop is CASSPTAFWEQFF. The CDR3 bases are TGTGCCAGCAGCCCGACGGCGTTTTGGGAGCAGTTCTTC.

This clonotype was counted many times. The chain links TRBV6-2 or TRBV6-3 to TRBJ1-5; TRBD1 matches at 7 bases. CDR3 length: 15 residues. V was clipped by 6 bases and J by 2 bases; unmatched bases: 7. The V gene's germline CDR1 is MNHEY and CDR2 SVGEGT. The CDR3 reads CASSRDTGGNQPQHF. In DNA, the CDR3 is TGTGCCAGCAGCCGCGACACAGGGGGCAATCAGCCCCAGCATTTT.

As concerns this clonotype: A much bigger clone sits one base away, suggesting this may be a read error. The CDR3 region has the DNA TGTGCCAGCAGTGATTGGGACAGCTATGGCCACACCTTC. This gives the protein CASSDWDSYGHTF. The chain couples TRBV6-1 to TRBJ1-2; 7 positions agree with TRBD1. The CDR3 spans 13 residues. Germline assignment: CDR1 MNHNS and CDR2 SASEGT.

This clonotype was seen ten or more times. The V gene is TRBV7-2, the J gene TRBJ1-2; D not resolved. The CDR3 totals 13 residues. The V end lost 1 base, the J end lost 3 bases, and 6 bases lay between the germline ends. Germline V gene sequence: CDR1 SGHTA, CDR2 FQGNSA. The CDR3 coding sequence is TGTGCCAGCAGCTTAGAAGTCGACTATGGCTACACCTTC. This sequence encodes CASSLEVDYGYTF.

This clonotype was observed many times. V and J are TRBV10-1 and TRBJ2-5; D may be TRBD2 (5 bases). CDR3 length: 15 residues. Germline V gene data show CDR1 as WNHNN and CDR2 as SYGVQD (reference sequence). The V gene lost 4 bases and the J gene lost 7 bases, with 19 bases spanning the gap. DNA for the CDR3: TGCGCCAGCAGTGTAGGAGTTTACACCGAGGGGACCCAGTACTTC. Residues: CASSVGVYTEGTQYF.

The chain is built from TRBV11-2 and TRBJ2-7, with no clear D. The CDR3 sequence is 12 residues long. V was trimmed by 5 bases and J by 3 bases, leaving 8 bases between them. Germline-derived CDR1 and CDR2 are SGHAT and FQNNGV. The CDR3 is CASSPQSYEQYF. CDR3 nucleotide sequence: TGTGCCAGCAGCCCCCAGAGCTACGAGCAGTACTTC.

In its sample, this clonotype was seen a few times. The J gene is TRBJ1-6, the V gene TRBV7-9; the D is unclear. This CDR3 region has 15 residues. The germline V gene has CDR1 SEHNR and CDR2 FQNEAQ (reference sequence). Trimming removed 1 base at V and 8 bases at J, with 12 bases between. Written as DNA, the CDR3 is TGTGCCAGCAGCTTAGTCGGCGGTGCCGATTCACCCCTCCACTTT. It encodes CASSLVGGADSPLHF.

This chain joins TRBV7-9 and TRBJ1-5; possible D gene TRBD1, 6 bases. Trimming took off 5 bases at V and 2 bases at J, with 16 bases between the two ends. Germline assignment: CDR1 SEHNR and CDR2 FQNEAQ (reference sequence). This CDR3 has 16 amino acids. CDR3 loop: CASSATSGHRNQPQHF. The DNA for the CDR3 is TGTGCCAGCAGCGCGACCTCGGGACACCGCAATCAGCCCCAGCATTTT.

Only a few counts were recorded for this clonotype. The chain links TRBV15 to TRBJ1-3, with D uncertain. Trimming stripped 0 bases from V and 2 bases from J, with 11 bases between. The CDR3 extends over 16 amino acids. Germline loops: CDR1 LNHNV, CDR2 YYDKDF (reference sequence). Here the CDR3 reads CATSREADQTGNTIYF. In nucleotides, the CDR3 is TGTGCCACCAGCAGAGAGGCGGATCAGACTGGAAACACCATATATTTT.

The sample holds many counts of this clonotype. The V gene is TRBV9, the J gene TRBJ2-2; a weak D match, TRBD2 (6 bases). The CDR3 consists of 15 residues. Trimming cost V 0 bases and J 5 bases, with 11 bases left between them. Germline V gene sequence: CDR1 SGDLS, CDR2 YYNGEE. Written as DNA, the CDR3 is TGTGCCAGCAGCGTAGCGGGAGATAGGACCGGGGAGCTGTTTTTT. It specifies CASSVAGDRTGELFF.

The chain is built from TRBV2 and TRBJ2-1, with D hard to call. CDR1 is SNHLY and CDR2 is FYNNEI in the germline V gene. V was clipped by 10 bases and J by 13 bases, with 14 bases between them. The CDR3 runs to 10 residues. This chain's CDR3 is CAIRTLIQFF. The CDR3 bases are TGTGCCATCCGGACCCTAATCCAGTTCTTC. Complete variable domain (other parts from reference TRBV2 and TRBJ2-1): EPEVTQTPSHQVTQMGQEVILRCVPISNHLYFYWYRQILGQKVEFLVSFYNNEISEKSEIFDDQFSVERPDGSNFTLKIRSTKLEDSAMYFCAIRTLIQFFGPGTRLTVL.

The table lists this clonotype with many counts. This chain links TRBV11-2 with TRBJ1-2; tentatively, D is TRBD1 (6 bases). The CDR3 is 16 amino acids. Trimming removed 1 base from V and 8 bases from J, with 20 bases in between. Germline CDR1 is SGHAT and CDR2 is FQNNGV. This CDR3 reads CASSLAGASPARGYTF. Here the CDR3 DNA reads TGTGCCAGCAGCTTAGCGGGGGCTTCCCCCGCCAGGGGCTACACCTTC.

In its sample, this clonotype was seen many times. V and J are TRBV7-2 and TRBJ2-7; 8 bases map to TRBD1. J gave up 3 bases and V 2 bases, and 9 bases lay outside the gene matches. Germline V gene sequence: CDR1 SGHTA, CDR2 FQGNSA. The CDR3 has 16 amino acids. CDR3 protein: CASSLSPTGGLYEQYF. The CDR3 DNA reads as TGTGCCAGCAGCTTAAGTCCCACAGGGGGACTCTACGAGCAGTACTTC.

This clonotype was counted between two and nine times. The J gene is TRBJ2-3, the V gene TRBV9, with a tentative D call TRBD1 (6 bases). Germline V gene lookup returns CDR1 SGDLS and CDR2 YYNGEE. V lost 1 base and J lost 2, with 14 bases in between. CDR3 size: 16 residues. DNA for the CDR3: TGTGCCAGCAGCGTATCTGGGACACCGACCACAGATACGCAGTATTTT. Protein product: CASSVSGTPTTDTQYF.

This clonotype was found many times. J is TRBJ2-6 and V is TRBV7-8; possible D gene TRBD1, 5 bases. V lost 6 bases and J 2 bases, leaving 11 bases between the germline ends. Germline assignment: CDR1 SGHVS and CDR2 FQNEAQ. The CDR3 sequence is 15 residues long. CDR3 amino acids: CASSLEGAGANVLTF. In nucleotides, the CDR3 is TGTGCCAGCAGTCTCGAAGGGGCTGGGGCCAACGTCCTGACTTTC.

This clonotype was seen at least ten times. The rearrangement links TRBV28 to TRBJ1-2; TRBD1 agrees at 8 bases. Germline-derived CDR1 and CDR2 are MDHEN and SYDVKM. This CDR3 has 15 residues. V was clipped by 3 bases and J by 7 bases; unmatched bases: 10. In DNA form, the CDR3 reads TGTGCCAGCAGTTTGGGTACAGGGGGAATGGGTGGCTACACCTTC. This codes for CASSLGTGGMGGYTF.

As to this clonotype: Just one base apart from a much larger clone, this may be a read error. J is TRBJ1-2 and V is TRBV7-2; D not resolved. Germline V CDR1 and CDR2: SGHTA, FQGNSA. This CDR3 comprises 15 residues. CDR3 DNA sequence: TGTGCCAGCAGCTTAGTTCCGCAGGCTAACCATGGCTACACCTTC. Translating gives CASSLVPQANHGYTF.

This clonotype was found once. This could be a read error, since a much larger clone is one nucleotide away. This chain uses TRBV6-1 with TRBJ2-5, with 8 bases aligning to TRBD1. CDR3 length: 16 amino acids. V dropped 6 bases and J dropped 5; count of bases not matched to a gene: 14. Looked up from germline, CDR1 is MNHNS and CDR2 is SASEGT. CDR3 bases: TGTGCCAGCAGAGAGAGACCCGGGACAGGCGGTGAGACCCAGTACTTC. Translation gives CASRERPGTGGETQYF.

This clonotype has only a few counts. This chain links TRBV2 with TRBJ1-3, with D maybe TRBD1 (6 bases). This CDR3 spans 15 amino acids. V lost 3 bases and J lost 0, with 9 bases in between. CDR1 is SNHLY and CDR2 is FYNNEI in the germline V gene. CDR3 in DNA: TGTGCCAGCAGTGAGGAGGACAGCTCTGGAAACACCATATATTTT. Encoded protein: CASSEEDSSGNTIYF.

The table lists this clonotype with many counts. This chain links TRBV11-3 with TRBJ2-2; 11 bases match TRBD2. Germline CDR1 and CDR2: SGHNT and YENEEA. The J segment lost 3 bases and the V segment lost 3 bases, leaving 9 bases of the junction unmatched. There are 18 residues in the CDR3. This CDR3 reads CASSLGLLAGGHTGELFF. Written as DNA, the CDR3 is TGTGCCAGCAGCTTGGGACTTCTAGCGGGAGGTCACACCGGGGAGCTGTTTTTT.

This clonotype showed up many times. The chain is built from TRBV28 and TRBJ1-5; the D gene is possibly TRBD1 (5 bases). The germline gives CDR1 MDHEN, CDR2 SYDVKM. The CDR3 has 14 residues. Between the trimmed V and J ends, which lost 7 bases and 7 bases, there was a span of 17 bases. Written as DNA, the CDR3 is TGTGCCAGCACCCCAGTGGGGGGGTTCCAGCCCCAGCATTTT. The encoded protein is CASTPVGGFQPQHF.

This clonotype was counted many times. The gene calls are TRBV3-1 and TRBJ1-2; D unresolved. Germline CDR1 reads LGHDT; CDR2 reads YNNKEL (reference sequence). This CDR3 is built from 15 residues. The V end was cut by 1 base, the J end by 0 bases, with 9 bases between. DNA for the CDR3: TGTGCCAGCAGCCAAGCGGCCAGCGCTAACTATGGCTACACCTTC. Translating it yields CASSQAASANYGYTF.